The rows below give T cell receptor beta chains drawn from one sample of a study of blood T cell repertoires in COVID-19. TCRdb's table, derived via immunoSEQ multiplex PCR, lists solely in-frame clones and lacks some. The sample records about 220,000 clones, around 86% being singletons. The sequencing sample was made of PBMCs or T cells enriched from blood (not recorded which). The receptors come from a woman in her 40s with acute COVID-19. Each CDR3 is given with its conserved first and last residue. A D gene is named only where the DNA matches it firmly. For some rows the clone size is stated as once, few or many, or as a class when expanded; others skip it.

j_gene	abundance	d_gene	v_gene	CDR3nt	CDR3aa
TRBJ2-2	.	.	TRBV9	TGTGCCAGCAGCGTAGGAGGGGGGGCCAACGGGGAGCTGTTTTTT	CASSVGGGANGELFF
TRBJ1-5	few	.	TRBV2	TGTGCCAGCAGCACAGGGATCGGTCAGCCCCAGCATTTT	CASSTGIGQPQHF
TRBJ2-3	.	TRBD2	TRBV7-9	TGTGCCAGCAGCTTTTCTAGCGGGCCTAGCACAGATACGCAGTATTTT	CASSFSSGPSTDTQYF
TRBJ2-2	few	TRBD1	TRBV6-6	TGTGCCAGCAGTCCACCCGCCGGGACAGGGAGGGACACCGGGGAGCTGTTTTTT	CASSPPAGTGRDTGELFF
TRBJ1-2	.	TRBD1	TRBV7-9	TGTGCCAGCAGCCGCCGGGACAGGGACGTCTATGGCTACACCTTC	CASSRRDRDVYGYTF
TRBJ1-2	.	TRBD1	TRBV18	TGTGCCAGCTCACAAACAGGGGGCGCAGACTATGGCTACACCTTC	CASSQTGGADYGYTF
TRBJ1-4	.	TRBD1	TRBV7-9	TGTGCCAGCAGCTTGGGACAGGGGAATGAAAAACTGTTTTTT	CASSLGQGNEKLFF
TRBJ1-6	.	.	TRBV19	TGTGCCAGTAAGAAGGGGGGGTCCGAATCACCCCTCCACTTT	CASKKGGSESPLHF
TRBJ1-3	.	.	TRBV19	TGTGCCACAAGACAGGACTCTGGAAACACCATATATTTT	CATRQDSGNTIYF
TRBJ1-2	.	.	TRBV7-9	TGTGCCAGCACCGCAATTGACAGAAGTGGCTACACCTTC	CASTAIDRSGYTF
TRBJ2-3	.	.	TRBV10-1	TGCGCCAGCAGTGAAGGAGGGGTCACAGATACGCAGTATTTT	CASSEGGVTDTQYF
TRBJ2-5	.	.	TRBV5-1	TGCGCCAGCAGCTCCGCCCAGACAGGAAGAAGACAAGAGACCCAGTACTTC	CASSSAQTGRRQETQYF
TRBJ1-2	few	TRBD1	TRBV5-4	TGTGCCAGCAGCTTGGATCGGACAGGGTACGGCTACACCTTC	CASSLDRTGYGYTF
TRBJ2-5	.	TRBD1	TRBV7-2	TGTGCCAGCAGCTCGGGACAGGGAGGAAAGACCCAGTACTTC	CASSSGQGGKTQYF
TRBJ1-1	few	.	TRBV4-1	TGCGCCAGCAGCCAACAGGGTAAGGCGACTGAAGCTTTCTTT	CASSQQGKATEAFF
TRBJ1-2	.	TRBD1	TRBV6-5	TGTGCCAGCAGCTCACAGGGGGGAGGTGACTATGGCTACACCTTC	CASSSQGGGDYGYTF
TRBJ2-2	.	.	TRBV12-3/TRBV12-4	TGTGCCAGCAGTTTACTGAGAACCGGGGAGCTGTTTTTT	CASSLLRTGELFF
TRBJ2-1	.	.	TRBV15	TGTGCCACCAGCAGAGACAGGGGATCGGGCGAGCAGTTCTTC	CATSRDRGSGEQFF
TRBJ1-1	once	TRBD1	TRBV6-5	TGTGCCAGCAGCGGACAGGGGGCGAGAGGAACTGAAGCTTTCTTT	CASSGQGARGTEAFF
TRBJ2-1	once	TRBD2	TRBV3-1/TRBV3-2	TGTGCCAGCAGCCCGCAACTAGCGGGGGCACACAATGAGCAGTTCTTC	CASSPQLAGAHNEQFF
TRBJ1-1	.	.	TRBV13	TGTGCCAGCAGCTTTCGGGTGAACACTGAAGCTTTCTTT	CASSFRVNTEAFF
TRBJ1-2	.	.	TRBV5-4	TGTGCCAGCAGGTCGGCGGGAGGGTTGGTTGCTGGCTACACCTTC	CASRSAGGLVAGYTF
TRBJ2-3	once	.	TRBV15	TGTGCCACCAGCAGAGGCGAAGGGGAAACAGATACGCAGTATTTT	CATSRGEGETDTQYF
TRBJ1-1	.	.	TRBV7-2	TGTGCCAGCAGCAACGAATGGGCCCTGAACACTGAAGCTTTCTTT	CASSNEWALNTEAFF
TRBJ1-1	few	TRBD1	TRBV27	TGTGCCAGCAGTTTATCGAGGACAGGGGGGGCTTTCTTT	CASSLSRTGGAFF
TRBJ2-5	.	.	TRBV11-2	TGTGCCAGCAGCTTAGATCCCGTAGAGACCCAGTACTTC	CASSLDPVETQYF
TRBJ1-2	.	TRBD1	TRBV7-2	TGTGCCAGCAGCTCCGGAGCAGGGGGCTATGGCTACACCTTC	CASSSGAGGYGYTF
TRBJ2-1	few	TRBD2	TRBV12-3/TRBV12-4	TGTGCCAGCAGTCACGGGACTAGCGGGGAGTTCTTC	CASSHGTSGEFF
TRBJ1-6	.	.	TRBV7-2	TGTGCCAGCAGCCCAGATCCCGGGGGGTATTCACCCCTCCACTTT	CASSPDPGGYSPLHF